Listed below are T cell receptor beta chains from one sample, sequenced in a study of identical twins. MiXCR, applied by TCRdb to the 5' RACE reads, yields one record per CDR3 protein. The data hold around 530,000 distinct CDR3 sequences, with 15% observed a single time. These records were also assigned to another study, of yellow fever vaccine responses in identical twins.

Specimen: CD4+ T cells sorted from blood. These receptors were collected from a woman between 18 and 29 years old in good health. Each CDR3 is given without its conserved first and last residue. Fields, in order: V gene, CDR3 protein.

V: TRBV15; CDR3: ATSKPAPYNEQF
V: TRBV24-1; CDR3: ATSPGTGVHNEQF
V: TRBV20-1; CDR3: SARGIAKNIQY
V: TRBV11-2; CDR3: ASSTSSTRGFEQF
V: TRBV12-3/TRBV12-4; CDR3: ASSSGTGGHEQY
V: TRBV29-1; CDR3: SVGASGRHNEQF
V: TRBV6-1; CDR3: ASSRTHYNEQF
V: TRBV5-6; CDR3: ASSILGYNEQF
V: TRBV10-3; CDR3: AISGRDLYTSYNEQF
V: TRBV18; CDR3: ASSPTPLGTEAF
V: TRBV11-3; CDR3: ASSLFAAGASNEQF
V: TRBV6-4; CDR3: ASSDESGSPLH
V: TRBV12-3/TRBV12-4; CDR3: ATSQRGKRVDEQF
V: TRBV7-8; CDR3: ASSLGLAGFNEQF